Following are 25 T cell receptor beta chains from one sample sequenced in a study of identifying expanded T cells in peripheral blood. The method was immunoSEQ multiplex PCR; TCRdb's version includes in-frame clones alone and lacks a portion of them. This sample has about 100,000 clones, with 80% to 90% found just once. The specimen sequenced was blood. Every receptor here comes from a person aged 18 to 75 in good health.

V and J are TRBV6-5 and TRBJ2-7; TRBD1 might be the D (6 bases). The CDR3 spans 15 residues. The V and J ends lost 6 bases and 4 bases respectively, with 19 bases between them. CDR1 MNHEY and CDR2 SVGAGI come from the germline V gene. The CDR3 DNA reads as TGTGCCAGCAGGACACGGACAGTAAATGGATACGAGCAGTACTTC. Amino acids: CASRTRTVNGYEQYF.

The V call is TRBV19, the J call TRBJ2-5; TRBD2 matches 9 bases. V shed 7 bases and J 1 base; nucleotides not matched to a gene: 7. CDR1 is LNHDA, CDR2 SQIVND, per germline (reference sequence). The CDR3 loop spans 15 amino acids. The CDR3 spells CASKQRGRAQETQYF. DNA for the CDR3: TGTGCCAGTAAGCAGCGCGGGAGGGCCCAAGAGACCCAGTACTTC.

This clone was recorded once. The J gene is TRBJ1-1, the V gene TRBV15; TRBD1 aligns across 8 bases. V shed 9 bases and J 10 bases; nucleotides not matched to a gene: 13. CDR1 and CDR2 (germline): LNHNV, YYDKDF (reference sequence). This CDR3 region has 13 residues. CDR3 region: CATAYQGQGAAFF. DNA of the CDR3: TGTGCCACGGCATACCAGGGTCAGGGGGCAGCTTTCTTT.

The chain links TRBV14 to TRBJ1-2, with D tentatively TRBD1 (5 bases). CDR3 size: 12 residues. V was shortened by 5 bases and J by 8 bases, with 12 bases between the two germline ends. Germline V gene sequence: CDR1 SGHDN, CDR2 FVKESK. The CDR3 protein is CASSAQGAGYTF. Written as DNA, the CDR3 is TGTGCCAGCAGCGCCCAGGGTGCGGGCTACACCTTC.

The V gene is TRBV30, the J gene TRBJ1-2, with TRBD1 as a possible D gene (6 bases). Trimming shortened V by 5 bases and J by 4 bases, and 8 bases separated the two germline ends. The germline gives CDR1 GTSNPN, CDR2 SVGIG (reference sequence). The CDR3 is 11 amino acids. Written as DNA, the CDR3 is TGTGCCTGGGGACAGATCTATGGCTACACCTTC. Translation gives CAWGQIYGYTF. Looking up the rest from reference TRBV30 and TRBJ1-2 gives the full variable domain: SQTIHQWPATLVQPVGSPLSLECTVEGTSNPNLYWYRQAAGRGLQLLFYSVGIGQISSEVPQNLSASRPQDRQFILSSKKLLLSDSGFYLCAWGQIYGYTFGSGTRLTVV.

The gene calls are TRBV6-5 and TRBJ1-1, with 7 bases fitting TRBD1. CDR1 and CDR2 (germline): MNHEY, SVGAGI. This CDR3 comprises 15 residues. Trimming cost V 1 base and J 0 bases; bases outside gene matches: 2. The CDR3 loop reads CASSYWTGVNTEAFF. The CDR3 nucleotides are TGTGCCAGCAGTTACTGGACAGGAGTGAACACTGAAGCTTTCTTT.

About this clone itself: The same CDR3 also results from other DNA sequences found in this sample. V gene TRBV9 combines with J gene TRBJ1-2; a possible D gene is TRBD1 (5 bases). Trimming removed 3 bases from V and 1 base from J, with 10 bases in between. The CDR3 length is 14 residues. Per the germline V gene, CDR1 is SGDLS and CDR2 is YYNGEE. CDR3 nucleotides: TGTGCCAGCAGCGCCGGGACTGGTAACTATGGCTACACCTTC. Translating it yields CASSAGTGNYGYTF.

With respect to this clone: Other DNA variants within this sample encode the same CDR3. The rearrangement links TRBV30 to TRBJ2-2, with TRBD2 identical over 13 bases. CDR3 size: 19 residues. Germline V CDR1 and CDR2: GTSNPN, SVGIG (reference sequence). V shed 2 bases and J 0 bases; nucleotides not matched to a gene: 9. CDR3 in amino acids: CAWSTWGLAGFANTGELFF. The CDR3 DNA is TGTGCCTGGAGTACCTGGGGACTAGCGGGGTTCGCGAACACCGGGGAGCTGTTTTTT.

The V and J genes are TRBV28 and TRBJ2-2; the match to TRBD1 covers 9 bases. Germline V gene data show CDR1 as MDHEN and CDR2 as SYDVKM. This CDR3 contains 13 residues. J lost 7 bases, V lost 10 bases, and 7 bases had no gene match. The CDR3 DNA is TGTGCCAACAGGGGGCGAGTGGGCGGGGAGCTGTTTTTT. Its protein product is CANRGRVGGELFF. The variable domain in full, completed from reference TRBV28 and TRBJ2-2, reads DVKVTQSSRYLVKRTGEKVFLECVQDMDHENMFWYRQDPGLGLRLIYFSYDVKMKEKGDIPEGYSVSREKKERFSLILESASTNQTSMYLCANRGRVGGELFFGEGSRLTVL.

The CDR3 DNA reads as TGTGCCAGTAGTATTGACTTGGACACCGGGGAGCTGTTTTTT. It translates to CASSIDLDTGELFF. V and J are TRBV19 and TRBJ2-2; D is unclear. With 3 bases removed from V and 3 bases from J, the gap between germline ends came to 8 bases. Germline values: CDR1 LNHDA, CDR2 SQIVND (reference sequence). The CDR3 has 14 amino acids.

The chain carries TRBV11-3 and TRBJ2-3, with D hard to call. V was pared by 5 bases and J by 4 bases, with 10 bases between. CDR1 and CDR2 from the germline V gene are SGHNT and YENEEA. The CDR3 consists of 13 residues. The CDR3 region is CASSLSRSDTQYF. Written as DNA, the CDR3 is TGTGCCAGCAGCCTAAGCCGCTCAGATACGCAGTATTTT. Based on the CDR3 plus reference TRBV11-3 and TRBJ2-3, the full variable domain is EAGVVQSPRYKIIEKKQPVAFWCNPISGHNTLYWYLQNLGQGPELLIRYENEEAVDDSQLPKDRFSAERLKGVDSTLKIQPAELGDSAVYLCASSLSRSDTQYFGPGTRLTVL.

The genes are TRBV5-1 and TRBJ1-1; D is uncertain. There are 14 residues in the CDR3. Trimming cost V 7 bases and J 0 bases, with 13 bases left between them. Germline CDR1 and CDR2: SGHRS and YFSETQ. The CDR3 is CASRAALMNTEAFF. The DNA for the CDR3 is TGCGCCAGCCGGGCAGCTCTCATGAACACTGAAGCTTTCTTT. The full variable domain, its missing parts supplied by reference TRBV5-1 and TRBJ1-1, is KAGVTQTPRYLIKTRGQQVTLSCSPISGHRSVSWYQQTPGQGLQFLFEYFSETQRNKGNFPGRFSGRQFSNSRSEMNVSTLELGDSALYLCASRAALMNTEAFFGQGTRLTVV.

The chain carries TRBV5-1 and TRBJ2-1; no definite D call. From germline, CDR1 is SGHRS and CDR2 YFSETQ. CDR3 length: 10 residues. Trimming cost V 8 bases and J 3 bases, with 3 bases left between them. The CDR3 DNA follows: TGCGCCAGACGCTACAATGAGCAGTTCTTC. Amino acid sequence: CARRYNEQFF.

The gene calls are TRBV11-2 and TRBJ2-7; 9 bases match TRBD2. V lost 4 bases and J lost 3; bases outside the gene matches: 13. The CDR3 has 17 amino acids. The V gene's germline CDR1 is SGHAT and CDR2 FQNNGV. The CDR3 loop is CASSSPGSGGTFYEQYF. CDR3 DNA sequence: TGTGCCAGCAGCTCCCCGGGCAGCGGGGGGACCTTCTACGAGCAGTACTTC.

In nucleotides, the CDR3 is TGTGCCAGCAGGTCGACAGGGGCATATGGCTACACCTTC. Its translation: CASRSTGAYGYTF. The V call is TRBV27, the J call TRBJ1-2; TRBD1 agrees at 8 bases. CDR3 size: 13 residues. Germline CDR1 MNHEY, CDR2 SMNVEV (reference sequence). V gave up 6 bases and J gave up 5 bases; unmatched junction bases: 5.

The chain employs TRBV5-4 and TRBJ1-1, with D perhaps TRBD1 (5 bases). Trimming took off 0 bases at V and 8 bases at J, with 11 bases between the two ends. The CDR3 has 13 amino acids. CDR1 SGHNT and CDR2 YYREEE come from the germline V gene (reference sequence). The CDR3 loop reads CASSLEVGGEAFF. Here the CDR3 DNA reads TGTGCCAGCAGCTTGGAGGTTGGGGGGGAAGCTTTCTTT.

The chain uses TRBV11-2 and TRBJ2-5; D is perhaps TRBD1 (6 bases). The germline CDR1 and CDR2 sequences are SGHAT and FQNNGV. The CDR3 totals 15 residues. The V end was cut by 1 base, the J end by 4 bases, with 13 bases between. In DNA form, the CDR3 reads TGTGCCAGCAGCTTAGGGGGGCAGGGACGAGAGACCCAGTACTTC. Translation: CASSLGGQGRETQYF.

V gene TRBV11-3 combines with J gene TRBJ1-6; D ambiguous. CDR3 length equals 14 residues. From germline, CDR1 is SGHNT and CDR2 YENEEA. Trimming cost V 4 bases and J 10 bases, with 14 bases left between them. CDR3 DNA sequence: TGTGCCAGCAGCTCCGACGGCCCGAGGTCACCCCTCCACTTT. As protein: CASSSDGPRSPLHF.

The rearrangement links TRBV29-1 to TRBJ2-4, with TRBD1 matching 9 bases. V was pared by 1 base and J by 0 bases, with 7 bases of the junction left unmatched. Germline V gene lookup returns CDR1 SQVTM and CDR2 ANQGSEA. This CDR3 spans 17 amino acids. The CDR3 DNA sequence: TGCAGCGTTGAAGGTCAGACAGGGGGATTAGCCAAAAACATTCAGTACTTC. Translated: CSVEGQTGGLAKNIQYF.

This clone was seen a handful of times. This chain connects TRBV12-5 to TRBJ1-1; 8 nucleotides match TRBD1. From germline, CDR1 is LGHNT and CDR2 FRNRAP. The CDR3 runs to 16 residues. V was clipped by 0 bases and J by 1 base; unmatched bases: 4. The CDR3 nucleotides read TGTGCTAGTGGTTTGGTAAGGGACAGGTGGAACACTGAAGCTTTCTTT. Amino acid sequence: CASGLVRDRWNTEAFF.

J is TRBJ1-5 and V is TRBV7-8, with no clear D. The CDR3 is 16 residues long. V dropped 1 base and J dropped 6 bases, with 16 bases sitting between them. From germline, CDR1 is SGHVS and CDR2 FQNEAQ. DNA of the CDR3: TGTGCCAGCAGCTTAGACACGCCAACCCCTACTCAGCCCCAGCATTTT. Protein product: CASSLDTPTPTQPQHF.

In DNA, the CDR3 is TGTGCCAGCTCATTTGGACAGGGGGCTATTGATTCACCCCTCCACTTT. This codes for CASSFGQGAIDSPLHF. The chain carries TRBV18 and TRBJ1-6; TRBD1 matches 11 bases. From germline, CDR1 is KGHSH and CDR2 LQKENI. V shed 5 bases, J shed 8 bases, and the junction held 8 bases outside the gene matches. The length of the CDR3 is 16 residues.

V usage is TRBV6-1 and J usage is TRBJ1-2; D possibly corresponds to TRBD1 (6 bases). The V and J ends lost 6 bases and 4 bases respectively, with 18 bases between them. The germline gives CDR1 MNHNS, CDR2 SASEGT. The CDR3 length is 15 residues. The CDR3 DNA reads as TGTGCCAGCAGCGAGGGGGGCCTCGGGGCCTATGGCTACACCTTC. Its translation is CASSEGGLGAYGYTF.

The V and J genes are TRBV15 and TRBJ1-3; tentative D call: TRBD1 (5 bases). Trimming stripped 1 base from V and 1 base from J, with 5 bases between. This CDR3 has 14 residues. Germline CDR1 and CDR2: LNHNV and YYDKDF (reference sequence). CDR3 in DNA: TGTGCCACCAGCAGAGGGGGGTCTGGAAACACCATATATTTT. Translation: CATSRGGSGNTIYF.

The V and J genes are TRBV15 and TRBJ2-7, with D possibly being TRBD1 (5 bases). Germline CDR1 and CDR2: LNHNV and YYDKDF (reference sequence). This CDR3 comprises 16 residues. V was pared by 1 base and J by 0 bases, with 13 bases between. This chain's CDR3 is CATSRGGDIYSYEQYF. The CDR3 DNA reads TGTGCCACCAGCAGAGGGGGCGACATATACTCCTACGAGCAGTACTTC.